This T cell receptor (beta chain) was sequenced in a study of Ad26.COV2.S vaccination and SARS-CoV-2 variants. Study-wide results and caveats: Vaccinated individuals (as opposed to placebo recipients) had higher spike-specific TCR breadth.

Clones were sequenced by immunoSEQ multiplex PCR, and TCRdb holds only the in-frame ones, with some missing. The sample lists about 350,000 clones; about 87% were seen once. Between the trimmed V and J ends, which lost 0 bases and 7 bases, there was a span of 10 bases. CDR3 length: 15 amino acids. The germline CDR1 and CDR2 sequences are MNHEY and SVGAGI. Details on this clone: The antigen is undetermined.

The treatment is: over 15 received Ad26.COV2.S at low or high dose, single or two shots; about five received placebo; per-sample allocation not given. Sampling occurred on day 63 after the first vaccine or placebo injection. The receptor comes from a person aged 18-60 years who received the Ad26.COV2.S COVID-19 vaccine or a placebo. The starting material was peripheral blood, obtained in a trial of Ad26.COV2.S vaccine versus placebo. The rearrangement uses TRBV6-5 and TRBJ1-6; the D is unclear. In DNA form, the CDR3 reads TGTGCCAGCAGTTACTCGATGCGGGGAAATTCACCCCTCCACTTT. Its protein is CASSYSMRGNSPLHF.